The rows below give T cell receptor beta chains drawn from one sample of a study of cytomegalovirus exposure and HLA in healthy donors. Assay: immunoSEQ multiplex PCR; the TCRdb copy retains only in-frame clones and omits some. The sample shows approximately 170,000 clones, about 77% of them seen only once. Sequenced: PBMCs. The receptors here all came from a male donor in good health and CMV-seropositive. Each CDR3 is given with its conserved first and last residue. Each record gives: J gene, clone size, V gene, D gene, CDR3 protein, CDR3 DNA. A D gene is named only where the DNA matches it firmly. The size field is filled for only some rows; it gives once, few, many or a size class.

TRBJ1-1	.	TRBV5-1	.	CASSLEWQNTEAFF	TGCGCCAGCAGCTTGGAATGGCAGAACACTGAAGCTTTCTTT
TRBJ1-1	.	TRBV6-1	.	CASGLGAWTEAFF	TGTGCCAGCGGGCTCGGCGCGTGGACTGAAGCTTTCTTT
TRBJ2-7	.	TRBV30	.	CAWKTPGVYEQYF	TGTGCCTGGAAGACCCCGGGAGTCTACGAGCAGTACTTC
TRBJ2-7	.	TRBV2	TRBD1	CASKGRQGATYEQYF	TGTGCCAGCAAGGGGAGACAGGGGGCGACCTACGAGCAGTATTTC
TRBJ2-6	.	TRBV7-9	.	CAPGDSGANVLTF	TGTGCCCCGGGGGACTCTGGGGCCAACGTCCTGACTTTC
TRBJ2-2	.	TRBV5-1	.	CASSLDSTYTGELFF	TGCGCCAGCAGCTTGGACAGTACTTACACCGGGGAGCTGTTTTTT
TRBJ1-2	once	TRBV27	TRBD1	CASSADRGLGGYTF	TGTGCCAGCAGTGCTGACAGGGGGCTCGGTGGCTACACCTTC
TRBJ2-7	.	TRBV5-5	TRBD1	CASSLGTGAYEQYF	TGTGCCAGCAGCTTGGGGACAGGGGCCTACGAGCAGTACTTC
TRBJ2-1	once	TRBV2	TRBD2	CASPGGIAGGNSYNEQFF	TGTGCCAGCCCTGGGGGTATAGCGGGGGGCAACTCCTACAATGAGCAGTTCTTC
TRBJ1-2	.	TRBV19	TRBD1	CASSIPGTGELDGYTF	TGTGCCAGTAGTATCCCCGGGACAGGGGAATTGGATGGCTACACCTTC
TRBJ1-2	.	TRBV5-6	.	CASSFRAHLGNGYTF	TGTGCCAGCAGCTTCAGGGCTCACCTAGGTAATGGCTACACCTTC
TRBJ2-2	few	TRBV30	.	CAWIGAGELFF	TGTGCCTGGATAGGAGCCGGGGAGCTGTTTTTT
TRBJ2-2	.	TRBV4-1	TRBD1	CASSQDRTGRNTGELFF	TGCGCCAGCAGCCAAGATCGGACAGGGAGGAACACCGGGGAGCTGTTTTTT
TRBJ1-1	.	TRBV5-1	.	CASSLASEGLGTEAFF	TGCGCCAGCAGCTTGGCCAGTGAGGGTTTGGGAACTGAAGCTTTCTTT
TRBJ2-7	.	TRBV7-2	.	CASSLGVAGSYEQYF	TGTGCCAGCAGCTTAGGGGTGGCAGGTTCCTACGAGCAGTACTTC
TRBJ2-3	.	TRBV7-8	.	CASSLSSRLVGTDTQYF	TGTGCCAGCAGCTTATCCTCGAGGTTAGTCGGGACAGATACGCAGTATTTT
TRBJ1-2	once	TRBV2	.	CASSDEISYGYTF	TGTGCCAGCAGTGACGAGATTAGCTATGGCTACACCTTC
TRBJ1-1	few	TRBV6-1	.	CASSEELNTEAFF	TGTGCCAGCAGTGAGGAGCTGAACACTGAAGCTTTCTTT
TRBJ1-1	.	TRBV4-3	.	CASSQDRGGRTEAFF	TGCGCCAGCAGCCAAGATCGAGGGGGAAGGACTGAAGCTTTCTTT
TRBJ2-1	.	TRBV5-1	.	CASSHGDFSSYNEQFF	TGCGCCAGCAGCCACGGGGACTTCAGCTCCTACAATGAGCAGTTCTTC
TRBJ2-7	few	TRBV6-5	TRBD2	CASSYPSGAGYEQYF	TGTGCCAGCAGTTACCCCAGCGGGGCTGGGTACGAGCAGTACTTC
TRBJ2-5	.	TRBV5-1	TRBD1	CASSGAQGAPRETQYF	TGCGCCAGCAGCGGTGCCCAGGGGGCGCCGAGGGAGACCCAGTACTTC
TRBJ1-1	.	TRBV5-6	.	CASTFRGNTEAFF	TGTGCCAGCACCTTCCGGGGAAACACTGAAGCTTTCTTT
TRBJ2-7	few	TRBV5-6	TRBD2	CASSWGGYEQYF	TGTGCCAGCAGCTGGGGGGGATACGAGCAGTACTTC
TRBJ2-2	.	TRBV5-1	TRBD2	CASSLEVAGGPNTGELFF	TGCGCCAGCAGCTTGGAGGTAGCGGGGGGACCTAACACCGGGGAGCTGTTTTTT
TRBJ1-2	.	TRBV6-5	.	CASRATALANYGYTF	TGTGCCAGCAGAGCGACAGCGTTAGCTAACTATGGCTACACCTTC